The 29 T cell receptor beta chains below come from one sample, sequenced in a study. TCRdb used MiXCR to reprocess the 5' RACE reads, holding one entry per CDR3 protein. The table lists roughly 64,000 distinct CDR3 sequences, 22% of them singletons. Material for sequencing was memory CD4+ T cells sorted from a lymph node. Subset indicated: memory CD4+ T cells, CD4+CD45RO+CD25-. These receptors originate from a female donor with breast cancer.

CDR3 nucleotide sequence: TGTGCCAGCAGTGCGGAGTTTAGCACAGATACGCAGTATTTT. It translates to CASSAEFSTDTQYF. This chain joins TRBV6-1 and TRBJ2-3; no firm D call. CDR3 length: 14 residues. Germline values: CDR1 MNHNS, CDR2 SASEGT. Trimming removed 4 bases from V and 0 bases from J, with 8 bases in between.

The CDR3 DNA reads TGTGCCAGCAGTGACCCCCCCAGGGGACAGCCCCAGCATTTT. Amino acid sequence: CASSDPPRGQPQHF. The chain uses TRBV6-2 or TRBV6-3 and TRBJ1-5, with D tentatively TRBD1 (6 bases). Germline V gene data show CDR1 as MNHEY and CDR2 as SVGEGT. V was trimmed by 5 bases and J by 7 bases, leaving 15 bases between them. The CDR3 totals 14 residues.

This clonotype is labeled as medium-sized. This chain uses TRBV7-2 with TRBJ2-7; 10 bases match TRBD1. From germline, CDR1 is SGHTA and CDR2 FQGNSA. This CDR3 is built from 14 residues. V gave up 3 bases and J gave up 4 bases; unmatched junction bases: 3. The CDR3 loop reads CASSFGTGEYEQYF. The CDR3 coding sequence is TGTGCCAGCAGCTTCGGGACAGGGGAGTACGAGCAGTACTTC. Using reference TRBV7-2 and TRBJ2-7 for the parts outside the CDR3, the full variable domain is GAGVSQSPSNKVTEKGKDVELRCDPISGHTALYWYRQSLGQGLEFLIYFQGNSAPDKSGLPSDRFSAERTGGSVSTLTIQRTQQEDSAVYLCASSFGTGEYEQYFGPGTRLTVT.

The chain recombines TRBV30 with TRBJ2-1; 9 nucleotides agree with TRBD2. The germline gives CDR1 GTSNPN, CDR2 SVGIG (reference sequence). The CDR3 runs 16 residues. V trimming: 0 bases; J trimming: 10 bases; junction bases outside the gene matches: 13. CDR3 sequence (DNA): TGTGCCTGGAGTGTGTTTACTAGCGGGCCCTCGGGGGAGCAGTTCTTC. Translation gives CAWSVFTSGPSGEQFF.

The chain couples TRBV4-3 to TRBJ2-1; D is ambiguous. V lost 0 bases and J 8 bases, leaving 8 bases between the germline ends. The germline V gene has CDR1 LGHNA and CDR2 YSLEER. The CDR3 runs to 13 residues. The CDR3 nucleotides are TGCGCCAGCAGCCAAGATGGGCAGGATGAGCAGTTCTTC. As protein: CASSQDGQDEQFF.

This clonotype occurred a few times. The rearrangement joins TRBV4-3 to TRBJ2-2; D ambiguous. The CDR3 runs to 15 residues. Germline CDR1 LGHNA, CDR2 YSLEER. V was clipped by 0 bases and J by 0 bases, with 5 bases between them. The CDR3 DNA follows: TGCGCCAGCAGCCAAGATCCAGCGAACACCGGGGAGCTGTTTTTT. Amino acids: CASSQDPANTGELFF.

This clonotype has a handful of counts. This chain links TRBV6-5 with TRBJ2-7; 9 bases are shared with TRBD1. Per germline, CDR1 MNHEY and CDR2 SVGAGI. The V gene end was trimmed by 5 bases and the J gene end by 1 base; junction bases not matched to a gene: 6. The CDR3 totals 15 residues. The CDR3 sequence: CASSATGTGSYEQYF. CDR3 sequence (DNA): TGTGCCAGCAGTGCAACCGGGACAGGGTCCTACGAGCAGTACTTC.

This clonotype is medium-sized (0.01 to 0.1%) within its sample. V and J are TRBV5-1 and TRBJ2-7; D unresolved. Trimming cost V 0 bases and J 0 bases, with 10 bases left between them. The CDR3 spans 15 residues. Germline lookup yields CDR1 SGHRS and CDR2 YFSETQ. The CDR3 loop reads CASSLGSANSYEQYF. CDR3 bases: TGCGCCAGCAGCTTGGGATCGGCTAACTCCTACGAGCAGTACTTC.

This clonotype was found once. The rearrangement links TRBV7-2 to TRBJ2-5; 11 bases align to TRBD2. Germline V lookup: CDR1 SGHTA, CDR2 FQGNSA. After removal of 6 bases from V and 4 bases from J, the junction contained 4 bases not matched to a gene. The CDR3 extends over 14 amino acids. The CDR3 spells CASSTSGSTETQYF. In nucleotides, the CDR3 is TGTGCCAGCAGTACTAGCGGGAGTACAGAGACCCAGTACTTC.

This clonotype appeared a few times. The chain couples TRBV9 to TRBJ2-5; D remains ambiguous. CDR3 length equals 15 residues. Per germline, CDR1 SGDLS and CDR2 YYNGEE. Trimming removed 0 bases at V and 5 bases at J, with 14 bases between. CDR3 DNA: TGTGCCAGCAGCGTAGATCCGGATATTAGGGAGACCCAGTACTTC. It is translated as CASSVDPDIRETQYF.

To note about this clonotype: The CDR3 ends on some other residue instead of the conserved phenylalanine or tryptophan, so this is likely a read error. V and J are TRBV5-1 and TRBJ2-1; D unresolved. The CDR3 totals 14 residues. CDR1 and CDR2 (germline): SGHRS, YFSETQ. The germline V and J ends were trimmed by 7 bases and 4 bases, with 15 bases remaining between them. In DNA, the CDR3 is TGCGCCAGCCGTGGTGGTGTGGGGTACAATGAGCAGTTCTCC. Translated: CASRGGVGYNEQFS.

The rearrangement uses TRBV6-1 and TRBJ2-5; possibly TRBD1 for D (5 bases). Trimming left V 4 bases short and J 5 bases short, with 14 bases between. Germline lookup yields CDR1 MNHNS and CDR2 SASEGT. The CDR3 is 14 amino acids. The CDR3 protein is CASSGLGPGETQYF. The CDR3 region has the DNA TGTGCCAGCAGTGGTTTGGGGCCGGGTGAGACCCAGTACTTC.

This clonotype has at least ten counts. The chain recombines TRBV7-2 with TRBJ2-5, with D uncertain. Germline V CDR1 and CDR2: SGHTA, FQGNSA. The CDR3 consists of 11 residues. Trimming took off 2 bases at V and 3 bases at J, with 1 base between the two ends. The CDR3 DNA sequence: TGTGCCAGCAGCTTAAAAGAGACCCAGTACTTC. Translation: CASSLKETQYF.

A single count supports this clonotype. A read error may produce the germline difference seen at one junction end. The chain employs TRBV5-5 and TRBJ2-5; 7 positions agree with TRBD1. Germline V gene data show CDR1 as SGHKS and CDR2 as YYEKEE (reference sequence). CDR3 length: 14 amino acids. The CDR3 DNA sequence: TGTGCCAGCGGCTTTGCAGGGGGTGTAGAGACCCAGTACTTC. Translating gives CASGFAGGVETQYF.

This clonotype has a handful of counts. This rearrangement joins TRBV7-2 to TRBJ2-2, with D maybe TRBD2 (5 bases). Germline V gene lookup returns CDR1 SGHTA and CDR2 FQGNSA. CDR3 length: 16 amino acids. Between the trimmed V and J ends, which lost 7 bases and 2 bases, there was a span of 17 bases. CDR3 nucleotides: TGTGCCAGCACCCCCCTGAGGGTAAAAAACACCGGGGAGCTGTTTTTT. Amino acids: CASTPLRVKNTGELFF.

This clonotype was counted ten times or more. V is TRBV7-3 and J is TRBJ2-3; no clear D gene. Trimming cost V 5 bases and J 2 bases, with 5 bases left between them. The germline gives CDR1 SGHTA, CDR2 FQGTGA. The CDR3 sequence is 12 residues long. The DNA for the CDR3 is TGTGCCAGCAGCCCTCCCACAGATACGCAGTATTTT. As protein: CASSPPTDTQYF.

As concerns this clonotype: No conserved phenylalanine or tryptophan is present at the end of the CDR3, so a read error is the likely explanation. This chain joins TRBV20-1 and TRBJ1-1; no firm D call. The CDR3 covers 12 residues. V lost 5 bases, J lost 0 bases, and 7 bases lay in between. The germline V gene has CDR1 DFQATT and CDR2 SNEGSKA (reference sequence). The DNA of the CDR3 is TGCAGTGCTCCGGGCCTGAACACTGAAGCTTTCCTT. Translation gives CSAPGLNTEAFL.

Turning to this clonotype: An end of the junction does not agree with germline; a read error may underlie this. The chain combines TRBV7-9 with TRBJ2-1, with TRBD1 as a possible D gene (6 bases). Germline CDR1 and CDR2: SEHNR and FQNEAQ (reference sequence). The CDR3 is 14 residues long. CDR3 nucleotides: TGTGCCAGCAGCTTGCAGGGGTATTACAATGAGCAGCTCTTC. Protein sequence: CASSLQGYYNEQLF.

This clonotype has more than one count but fewer than ten. The V gene is TRBV5-1, the J gene TRBJ1-4, with D possibly TRBD1 on 5 matching bases. Germline V gene lookup returns CDR1 SGHRS and CDR2 YFSETQ. V was pared by 4 bases and J by 5 bases, with 15 bases between. The length of the CDR3 is 15 residues. This CDR3 is CASSTSGLLNEKLFF. The DNA of the CDR3 is TGCGCCAGCAGCACCTCGGGACTCCTAAATGAAAAACTGTTTTTT.

This clonotype was seen a few times. The V and J genes are TRBV7-3 and TRBJ2-7; either TRBD1 or TRBD2 may supply D (5 bases each). The germline V gene has CDR1 SGHTA and CDR2 FQGTGA. The CDR3 runs 13 residues. Trimming shortened V by 4 bases and J by 0 bases, and 7 bases separated the two germline ends. CDR3: CASSYGGSYEQYF. The CDR3 DNA reads as TGTGCCAGCAGCTATGGGGGCTCCTACGAGCAGTACTTC.

The chain couples TRBV5-1 to TRBJ2-6; no definite D call. The V gene's germline CDR1 is SGHRS and CDR2 YFSETQ. This CDR3 spans 14 amino acids. V was pared by 5 bases and J by 3 bases, with 9 bases between. In DNA form, the CDR3 reads TGCGCCAGCAGTCCGTGGGGTGGGGCCAACGTCCTGACTTTC. Translating gives CASSPWGGANVLTF.

V and J are TRBV20-1 and TRBJ1-2, with D perhaps TRBD1 (5 bases). The V end was cut by 3 bases, the J end by 8 bases, with 13 bases between. The CDR3 covers 12 residues. Germline CDR1 is DFQATT and CDR2 is SNEGSKA (reference sequence). CDR3 nucleotides: TGCAGTGCTAGCCGCGCCGGGGGAGGCTACACCTTC. This translates into CSASRAGGGYTF.

This clonotype was detected only a few times. The gene calls are TRBV5-1 and TRBJ2-3; D remains ambiguous. The CDR3 runs to 15 residues. V lost 4 bases, J lost 0 bases, and 12 bases lay in between. The germline V gene has CDR1 SGHRS and CDR2 YFSETQ. This CDR3 is CASSPKAVSTDTQYF. The CDR3 nucleotides are TGCGCCAGCAGCCCAAAGGCTGTGAGCACAGATACGCAGTATTTT.

As concerns this clonotype: The junction departs from germline at one end; a sequencing error may be responsible. V gene TRBV7-9 combines with J gene TRBJ2-1, with D perhaps being TRBD1 or TRBD2 (6 bases each). The CDR3 consists of 15 residues. Germline assignment: CDR1 SEHNR and CDR2 FQNEAQ (reference sequence). The CDR3 DNA reads as TGTGCCAGCAGCCCTTCCGGGACTGGGGACAATGAGCAGTGCTTC. Amino acid sequence: CASSPSGTGDNEQCF.

The gene calls are TRBV29-1 and TRBJ1-5; perhaps TRBD1 as D (6 bases). The CDR3 has 15 residues. The V end lost 7 bases, the J end lost 2 bases, and 18 bases lay between the germline ends. CDR1 is SQVTM, CDR2 ANQGSEA, per germline. In DNA form, the CDR3 reads TGCAGCGCTGTATTCGGGGGGCAGGGCAATCAGCCCCAGCATTTT. It is translated as CSAVFGGQGNQPQHF.

A word on this clonotype: One end of the junction does not line up with germline, which may come from a read error. This sequence joins TRBV7-2 and TRBJ2-2; 10 bases map to TRBD2. The length of the CDR3 is 17 residues. Germline values: CDR1 SGHTA, CDR2 FQGNSA. CDR3 residues: CVSSRSGGNANTGELFF. The CDR3 DNA reads TGTGTCAGCAGCCGTAGCGGGGGGAACGCGAACACCGGGGAGCTGTTTTTT.

As regards this clonotype: This could be a read error, since a much larger clone is one nucleotide away. The CDR3 sequence is CASGIETQYF. In DNA form, the CDR3 reads TGTGCCAGCGGAATAGAGACCCAGTACTTC. The gene calls are TRBV7-2 and TRBJ2-5; no definite D call. CDR1 is SGHTA, CDR2 FQGNSA, per germline. The CDR3 consists of 10 residues. Trimming left V 8 bases short and J 4 bases short, with 5 bases between.

The sample holds a few counts of this clonotype. V gene TRBV2 combines with J gene TRBJ1-2; no clear D gene. Germline V CDR1 and CDR2: SNHLY, FYNNEI. The CDR3 spans 14 residues. V lost 2 bases and J 6 bases, leaving 13 bases between the germline ends. The CDR3 DNA follows: TGTGCCAGCAGTGAATTGGGCCTAAAGAATGGCTACACCTTC. Translation: CASSELGLKNGYTF. Complete variable domain (other parts from reference TRBV2 and TRBJ1-2): EPEVTQTPSHQVTQMGQEVILRCVPISNHLYFYWYRQILGQKVEFLVSFYNNEISEKSEIFDDQFSVERPDGSNFTLKIRSTKLEDSAMYFCASSELGLKNGYTFGSGTRLTVV.

This clonotype appeared many times. The chain recombines TRBV6-5 with TRBJ2-2; 8 bases are shared with TRBD1. J gave up 5 bases and V 10 bases, and 6 bases lay outside the gene matches. CDR1 and CDR2 from the germline V gene are MNHEY and SVGAGI. The CDR3 runs 13 residues. CDR3 nucleotides: TGTGCCACCTGGGACAGGTTGACCGGGGAGCTGTTTTTT. As protein: CATWDRLTGELFF.